This passage covers 12 T cell receptor beta chains from one sample sequenced in a study of CD8 T cells in ankylosing spondylitis. In TCRdb, the 5' RACE reads were re-called with MiXCR into one record per CDR3 protein. The sample includes a few hundred thousand distinct CDR3 sequences, more than 20% of them seen just once. The sequenced sample was blood, either unsorted or a sorted T cell fraction (not recorded which). These receptors were obtained from a male donor with ankylosing spondylitis or in good health (not recorded which).

The chain couples TRBV29-1 to TRBJ1-1, with D tentatively TRBD1 (6 bases). V was trimmed by 5 bases and J by 6 bases, leaving 19 bases between them. CDR3 size: 14 residues. Looked up from germline, CDR1 is SQVTM and CDR2 is ANQGSEA. The CDR3 here is CSVKLDSLFPEAFF. CDR3 coding DNA: TGCAGCGTTAAATTGGACAGCCTTTTCCCTGAAGCTTTCTTT.

The CDR3 bases are TGTGCCAGCAGCCAGCCGGGGGGACAGCAACAGTACTTC. Encoded protein: CASSQPGGQQQYF. The chain has TRBV7-9 and TRBJ2-5; D possibly uses TRBD1 or TRBD2 (7 bases each). The CDR3 runs 13 residues. Looked up from germline, CDR1 is SEHNR and CDR2 is FQNEAQ (reference sequence). The V and J ends lost 5 bases and 11 bases respectively, with 18 bases between them.

The chain has TRBV5-6 and TRBJ1-1; possibly TRBD1 for D (5 bases). Germline assignment: CDR1 SGHDT and CDR2 YYEEEE. The V end was cut by 1 base, the J end by 5 bases, with 9 bases between. The length of the CDR3 is 13 residues. The CDR3 sequence is CASSLSRATEAFF. CDR3 in DNA: TGTGCCAGCAGCTTGAGCAGGGCAACTGAAGCTTTCTTT.

The CDR3 spells CASSPQGVFYGYTF. The CDR3 DNA follows: TGTGCCAGCAGTCCACAGGGGGTGTTCTATGGCTACACCTTC. The chain employs TRBV6-1 and TRBJ1-2, with 8 bases matching TRBD1. V lost 5 bases to trimming and J lost 4 bases; unmatched junction nucleotides: 6. CDR1 and CDR2 (germline): MNHNS, SASEGT. The CDR3 length is 14 residues.

This clonotype showed up just a few times. DNA for the CDR3: TGCAGTGCTAGAGATATCGGCGACAAGTTCAACTATGGCTACACCTTC. Its protein product is CSARDIGDKFNYGYTF. The genes are TRBV20-1 and TRBJ1-2; D uncertain. This CDR3 contains 16 residues. Trimming shortened V by 0 bases and J by 2 bases, and 16 bases separated the two germline ends. In germline, CDR1 is DFQATT, CDR2 SNEGSKA (reference sequence).

This clonotype was detected ten times or more. The V gene is TRBV12-3 or TRBV12-4, the J gene TRBJ1-5; the D gene is possibly TRBD1 (6 bases). The CDR3 runs 15 residues. V was shortened by 3 bases and J by 4 bases, with 13 bases between the two germline ends. CDR3 in DNA: TGTGCCAGCAGTTTTCTTGGGGACACAAATCAGCCCCAGCATTTT. Amino acid sequence: CASSFLGDTNQPQHF.

The chain combines TRBV20-1 with TRBJ1-2, with 7 positions matching TRBD1. After removal of 0 bases from V and 6 bases from J, the junction contained 7 bases not matched to a gene. This CDR3 spans 14 amino acids. Germline assignment: CDR1 DFQATT and CDR2 SNEGSKA (reference sequence). The CDR3 DNA reads TGCAGTGCTAGAGATCCAGGGACAGCGGATGGCTACACCTTC. This codes for CSARDPGTADGYTF.

This clonotype was seen only a few times. The V call is TRBV2, the J call TRBJ1-2, with D possibly matching TRBD1 (6 bases). V gave up 3 bases and J gave up 8 bases, with 7 bases separating them. CDR3 length equals 11 residues. CDR1 is SNHLY and CDR2 is FYNNEI in the germline V gene. The CDR3 DNA reads as TGTGCCAGCAGTGAGGGGGGCGGCTACACCTTC. Translating gives CASSEGGGYTF.

This clonotype turned up a few times. This chain joins TRBV29-1 and TRBJ2-5, with no clear D. CDR1 and CDR2 from the germline V gene are SQVTM and ANQGSEA. V shed 7 bases and J shed 5 bases, with 11 bases lying between them. This CDR3 has 11 amino acids. The CDR3 nucleotides read TGCAGCGGGGCAGTCGGGGAGACCCAGTACTTC. Translated, it gives CSGAVGETQYF. The whole variable domain, remainder taken from reference TRBV29-1 and TRBJ2-5, is SAVISQKPSRDICQRGTSLTIQCQVDSQVTMMFWYRQQPGQSLTLIATANQGSEATYESGFVIDKFPISRPNLTFSTLTVSNMSPEDSSIYLCSGAVGETQYFGPGTRLLVL.

V is TRBV2 and J is TRBJ2-3; TRBD2 agrees at 11 bases. The junction had 9 bases not matched to a gene; V was cut back by 5 bases and J by 2 bases. The CDR3 spans 17 residues. Germline assignment: CDR1 SNHLY and CDR2 FYNNEI. CDR3 DNA sequence: TGTGCCAGCAGTTCCAACCCGGGACTAGCGGTCACAGATACGCAGTATTTT. Translating it yields CASSSNPGLAVTDTQYF.

This chain connects TRBV4-2 to TRBJ2-5, with 11 bases matching TRBD2. With 4 bases clipped from V and 1 base from J, the junction kept 5 bases outside the gene matches. This CDR3 has 16 amino acids. Germline V gives CDR1 LGHNA, CDR2 YNFKEQ. CDR3 in DNA: TGTGCCAGCAGCCTTTCTAGCGGGGGGATCCAAGAGACCCAGTACTTC. It codes for CASSLSSGGIQETQYF.

This clonotype was seen a few times. The chain carries TRBV6-2 or TRBV6-3 and TRBJ1-2; perhaps TRBD1 as D (5 bases). CDR1 is MNHEY and CDR2 is SVGEGT in the germline V gene. The germline V and J ends were trimmed by 0 bases and 0 bases, with 8 bases remaining between them. The CDR3 is 15 residues long. The CDR3 bases are TGTGCCAGCAGTTACTCGGGGCAGGCTAACTATGGCTACACCTTC. It translates to CASSYSGQANYGYTF.